Listed below are T cell receptor beta chains from one sample, sequenced in a study of blood T cell repertoires in COVID-19. The assay was immunoSEQ multiplex PCR, and TCRdb's table has in-frame clones only and misses some. Of a few hundred thousand clones listed, 84% are singletons. Sequenced: PBMCs or T cells enriched from blood (not recorded which). The receptors come from a man over 45 who had recovered from COVID-19. CDR3s include the opening cysteine and the closing phenylalanine or tryptophan. The D gene is left open where the match is weak. A row's size may be missing; if present it is once, few, many or a size class.

j_call v_call d_call clone_size cdr3_aa cdr3_nt
TRBJ2-7 TRBV5-6 TRBD2 - CASSGRGFHEQYF TGTGCCAGCAGCGGGAGGGGATTTCACGAGCAGTACTTC
TRBJ2-1 TRBV24-1 TRBD1 - CATSDPRGSADNEQFF TGTGCCACCAGTGACCCCAGGGGGTCAGCAGACAATGAGCAGTTCTTC
TRBJ2-7 TRBV20-1 TRBD1 - CSARDGDRANF TGCAGTGCTAGAGATGGGGACAGAGCCAACTTC
TRBJ1-2 TRBV19 - - CASRTTGTRPNYGYTF TGTGCCAGTAGAACAACCGGGACAAGACCTAACTATGGCTACACCTTC
TRBJ2-6 TRBV5-6 TRBD1 - CASRRQGTGANVLTF TGTGCCAGCAGGCGACAGGGGACTGGGGCCAACGTCCTGACTTTC
TRBJ2-5 TRBV6-2/TRBV6-3 TRBD2 once CASSYAGGGTQYF TGTGCCAGCAGTTACGCGGGAGGTGGGACCCAGTACTTC
TRBJ1-5 TRBV5-6 - - CASSLAGRRNQPQHF TGTGCCAGCAGCTTGGCAGGGAGGCGCAATCAGCCCCAGCATTTT
TRBJ2-3 TRBV3-1/TRBV3-2 TRBD2 many CASSLGSGGTDTQYF TGTGCCAGCAGCCTGGGTAGCGGGGGCACAGATACGCAGTATTTT
TRBJ1-3 TRBV5-1 - - CASSLVLLSGNTIYF TGCGCCAGCAGCTTGGTTCTCCTCTCTGGAAACACCATATATTTT
TRBJ1-3 TRBV30 TRBD1 - CAWSLPTGASGGNTIYF TGTGCCTGGAGTCTACCGACAGGGGCTTCGGGAGGAAACACCATATATTTT
TRBJ1-2 TRBV6-1 - - CASSEALGGYGYTF TGTGCCAGCAGTGAAGCGCTAGGGGGCTATGGCTACACCTTC
TRBJ2-2 TRBV6-1 TRBD1 - CASSEGQGRAGELFF TGTGCCAGCAGCGAAGGACAGGGTAGGGCCGGGGAGCTGTTTTTT
TRBJ2-3 TRBV5-1 - once CASSRVENTDTQYF TGCGCCAGCAGCCGAGTAGAGAACACAGATACGCAGTATTTT
TRBJ1-1 TRBV5-1 - - CASSLGSRLGTEAFF TGCGCCAGCAGCTTGGGGTCGCGGCTGGGCACTGAAGCTTTCTTT
TRBJ1-2 TRBV6-6 TRBD1 once CASRPGQGPPSF TGTGCCAGCAGGCCGGGACAGGGGCCTCCAAGCTTC
TRBJ1-4 TRBV2 TRBD1 - CASSTDRGLEKLFF TGTGCCAGCAGTACGGACAGGGGACTAGAAAAACTGTTTTTT
TRBJ1-1 TRBV10-3 - - CAISELSTEAFF TGTGCCATCAGTGAGCTAAGCACTGAAGCTTTCTTT
TRBJ1-1 TRBV18 - - CASLDRMNTEAFF TGTGCCAGCCTGGACAGAATGAACACTGAAGCTTTCTTT
TRBJ2-1 TRBV9 - - CASSVAPVVNEQFF TGTGCCAGCAGCGTAGCTCCCGTCGTCAATGAGCAGTTCTTC
TRBJ2-5 TRBV6-2/TRBV6-3 - - CASSYSPDTPVVRAQYF TGTGCCAGCAGTTACTCCCCGGACACCCCGGTGGTCCGAGCCCAGTACTTC
TRBJ1-2 TRBV3-1/TRBV3-2 - - CASSQEPVAGYGYTF TGTGCCAGCAGCCAAGAACCGGTAGCTGGTTATGGCTACACCTTC
TRBJ2-4 TRBV11-2 - - CASSSLAKNIQYF TGTGCCAGCAGCTCTCTAGCCAAAAACATTCAGTACTTC
TRBJ2-7 TRBV5-4 TRBD1 - CASSWRTGYRNYEQYF TGTGCCAGCAGCTGGCGGACAGGGTATAGGAACTACGAGCAGTACTTC
TRBJ2-3 TRBV7-3 TRBD2 - CASSKAGGPGDTQYF TGTGCCAGCAGCAAAGCGGGAGGGCCGGGAGATACGCAGTATTTT
TRBJ2-6 TRBV14 - - CASSRPGANVLTF TGTGCCAGCAGCCGGCCCGGGGCCAACGTCCTGACTTTC
TRBJ1-5 TRBV9 TRBD1 - CASSVDGQGASQHF TGTGCCAGCAGCGTAGATGGACAGGGTGCCTCACAGCATTTT
TRBJ1-1 TRBV7-9 - - CASSLYEGTEAFF TGTGCCAGCAGCTTATACGAGGGAACTGAAGCTTTCTTT
TRBJ2-7 TRBV7-2 TRBD2 - CASSSTGGTTPYEQYF TGTGCCAGCAGCTCAACTGGGGGGACTACCCCCTACGAGCAGTACTTC
TRBJ2-3 TRBV27 TRBD2 - CASSYRSPSGRMAPSTDTQYF TGTGCCAGCAGTTATCGGAGTCCTAGCGGGAGGATGGCCCCTAGCACAGATACGCAGTATTTT
TRBJ1-1 TRBV7-8 - - CASLGLGTEAFF TGTGCCAGCCTGGGCCTTGGCACTGAAGCTTTCTTT
TRBJ2-1 TRBV7-6 TRBD2 - CASSLTLSGGAYNEQFF TGTGCCAGCAGCTTAACATTGAGCGGGGGGGCCTACAATGAGCAGTTCTTC